This T cell receptor beta chain was captured by sequencing in a study of tissue T cells after allogeneic stem cell transplantation. Produced via immunoSEQ multiplex PCR; TCRdb's table is partial and in-frame only. The sample yields about 1,900 clones, 35% to 55% seen once. On this clone itself: Its antigen is unknown. Mouse germline and gene names are used. The CDR3 end lies 1 residue beyond the end of the read and is filled in from the germline J gene.

Overall study results and limits: Few T cell clones were shared across patients, but motif clusters showed tissue-specific shared signatures. Only a limited share of tissue TCRs appeared in blood or spleen.

The time point here: mouse harvest day 14 after allogeneic transplant. Mouse grafts combined 10^7 T-cell-depleted bone marrow cells with 10^6 splenic CD5+ T cells. B6 (H2b) cells into BALB/c (H2d) mice; tissues taken at day 7 or 14. The CDR3 length is 15 residues. V lost 0 bases and J 0 bases, leaving 6 bases between the germline ends. The V gene's germline CDR1 is FNHDT and CDR2 SITEND (reference sequence). The rearrangement joins TRBV19 to TRBJ1-4; D not resolved. Sequenced input: lymph node tissue. This clonotype was obtained from a female BALB/c mouse given C57BL/6 T cells with graft-versus-host disease after an allogeneic hematopoietic cell transplant. Partial CDR3 DNA: TGTGCCAGCAGTATAGAGACATTTTCCAACGAAAGATTATTT. It specifies CASSIETFSNERLF. The full CDR3 sequence reads CASSIETFSNERLFF.